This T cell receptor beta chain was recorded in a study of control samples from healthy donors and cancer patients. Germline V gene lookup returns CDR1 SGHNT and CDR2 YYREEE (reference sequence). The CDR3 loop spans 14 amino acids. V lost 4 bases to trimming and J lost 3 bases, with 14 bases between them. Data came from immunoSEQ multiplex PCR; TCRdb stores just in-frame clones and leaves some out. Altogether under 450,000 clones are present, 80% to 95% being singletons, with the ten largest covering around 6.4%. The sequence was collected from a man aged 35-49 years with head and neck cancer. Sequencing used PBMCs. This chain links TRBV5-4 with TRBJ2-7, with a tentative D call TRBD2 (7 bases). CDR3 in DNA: TGTGCCAGCAGCCCGGGGGGCGGAGACTACGAGCAGTACTTC. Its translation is CASSPGGGDYEQYF.